These T cell receptor beta chains were read from a single sample in a study of blood T cell repertoires in COVID-19. The repertoire was sequenced with immunoSEQ multiplex PCR; TCRdb's copy has only in-frame clones and lacks some. The sample lists about 260,000 clones; approximately 87% were seen once. The sequenced sample consisted of peripheral blood. Receptors were obtained from a man between 60 and 75 years old who had recovered from COVID-19. The CDR3 runs from the conserved cysteine through the conserved F or W.

v_gene,j_gene,CDR3aa
TRBV18,TRBJ2-1,CASSPLQSDEQFF
TRBV11-3,TRBJ2-1,CASSLGAAGGPTDEQFF
TRBV9,TRBJ2-5,CASSVGGKETQYF
TRBV28,TRBJ1-2,CASSSNYGYTF
TRBV2,TRBJ2-5,CASRITSGGALVIYF
TRBV5-5,TRBJ2-7,CASSLVLASGFSYEQYF
TRBV10-2,TRBJ1-5,CASSEVAWPQHF
TRBV27,TRBJ1-1,CASSFLSSRNTEAFF
TRBV6-6,TRBJ1-6,CASTEGIISPLHF
TRBV4-1,TRBJ2-7,CASSQDIRGRGEQYF
TRBV7-8,TRBJ2-1,CASSPTPGGTTNEQFF
TRBV5-6,TRBJ2-7,CASSFVGQSSYEQYF
TRBV29-1,TRBJ2-5,CSAIGGYQETQYF
TRBV5-1,TRBJ2-7,CASSPVGQGNYEQYF
TRBV11-2,TRBJ1-2,CASSLGGTGGLGYTF
TRBV6-6,TRBJ2-7,CASSTGSGAYEQYF
TRBV4-2,TRBJ2-2,CASSQVSAGELFF
TRBV10-2,TRBJ2-2,CASSDWDMNTGELFF
TRBV30,TRBJ2-1,CAWSVLGNEQFF
TRBV11-2,TRBJ1-2,CASSLRRGSSNYGYTF
TRBV6-1,TRBJ1-1,CASSERHLVGVGTEAFF
TRBV7-6,TRBJ2-7,CASSYSGTSGEQYF
TRBV19,TRBJ2-3,CASSPDGWDTQYF
TRBV6-2/TRBV6-3,TRBJ2-1,CASSYENEQFF
TRBV5-1,TRBJ2-5,CASSPVLAGVGETQYF
TRBV30,TRBJ1-2,CAWSVGPGARKGGYTF
TRBV5-5,TRBJ2-7,CASSLGRENYEQYF
TRBV7-8,TRBJ2-2,CASSLSGSSTGELFF
TRBV24-1,TRBJ2-3,CATSDFWGPDTQYF
TRBV6-5,TRBJ1-3,CASRDGQRAGNTIYF
TRBV5-4,TRBJ1-6,CASAVSGDHYNSPLHF
TRBV21-1,TRBJ1-4,CASSKDGEKLFF
TRBV21-1,TRBJ1-2,CASSKCGAELFRPGGYTF
TRBV4-1,TRBJ2-3,CASSQAPGDTQYF
TRBV6-1,TRBJ1-2,CASSEQSRGNYGYTF
TRBV6-2/TRBV6-3,TRBJ2-2,CASSYQKTGGKTGELFF
TRBV2,TRBJ2-7,CASSGWQGGYEQYF
TRBV19,TRBJ1-5,CASSIRGQTFLSNQPQHF
TRBV7-2,TRBJ1-2,CASSLGAGQGAPYGYTF
TRBV9,TRBJ1-6,CASSPSLTGTNSPLHF
TRBV2,TRBJ1-5,CASSTGLWNQPQHF
TRBV6-5,TRBJ1-2,CASSQDRGPIYGYTF
TRBV5-1,TRBJ1-2,CASSSLGAPGTDSNYGYTF
TRBV5-4,TRBJ1-2,CASSSAWTGRGYTF
TRBV5-1,TRBJ2-7,CASSLDGGAYEQYF
TRBV6-5,TRBJ2-3,CASRAGPPVDTQYF
TRBV5-1,TRBJ1-3,CASSLLPSSGNTIYF
TRBV28,TRBJ2-7,CASRGLYEQYF
TRBV5-1,TRBJ2-7,CASSKGQPYEQYF
TRBV29-1,TRBJ1-1,CSVGGPEAFF
TRBV3-1/TRBV3-2,TRBJ2-3,CASSQWGQDTQYF
TRBV23-1,TRBJ2-1,CASSHGWGLYNEQFF
TRBV24-1,TRBJ2-7,CATSDPKGSGPYEQYF
TRBV28,TRBJ1-2,CASRAITGRANYGYTF
TRBV30,TRBJ2-7,CAWTRAGARSYEQYF